This entry features one TCR beta chain sequence. The data stem from a study of shared clonotypes between healthy human individuals. CDR1 ENHRY and CDR2 SYGVKD come from the germline V gene. The CDR3 contains 15 residues. The junction had 3 bases not matched to a gene; V was cut back by 6 bases and J by 0 bases. Replicate PCRs from sorted subsets contained roughly 200 ng DNA, which is around 30,000 T cell genomes. Some clones are missing from TCRdb's copy, which holds only in-frame ones; the method was immunoSEQ multiplex PCR. The data contain over 300,000 clones, around 90% of them singletons. The clonotype comes from a man aged 18 to 29 in good health. The chain employs TRBV10-3 and TRBJ2-3, with TRBD2 matching 10 bases. Input material: memory CD8+ T cells sorted from blood. Subset in this sample: CD45RO+ cells pooled with CCR7-negative TemRA cells. Here the CDR3 reads CAISGLAESTDTQYF. CDR3 sequence (DNA): TGTGCCATCAGCGGACTAGCGGAAAGCACAGATACGCAGTATTTT.